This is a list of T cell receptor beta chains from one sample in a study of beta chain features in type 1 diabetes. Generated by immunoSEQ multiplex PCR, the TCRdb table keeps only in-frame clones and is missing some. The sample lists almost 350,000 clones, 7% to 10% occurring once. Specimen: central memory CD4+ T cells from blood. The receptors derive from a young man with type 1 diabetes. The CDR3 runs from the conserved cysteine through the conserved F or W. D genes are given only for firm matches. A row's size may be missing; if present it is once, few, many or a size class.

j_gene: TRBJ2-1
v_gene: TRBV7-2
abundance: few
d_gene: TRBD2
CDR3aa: CASSLGPGTSGVNEQFF
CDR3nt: TGTGCCAGCAGCCTAGGACCCGGGACTAGCGGAGTCAATGAGCAGTTCTTC

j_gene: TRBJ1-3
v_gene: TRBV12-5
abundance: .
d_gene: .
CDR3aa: CASGTGHTIYF
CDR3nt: TGTGCTAGTGGGACAGGTCACACCATATATTTT

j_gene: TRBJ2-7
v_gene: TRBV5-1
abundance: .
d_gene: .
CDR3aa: CASSLDYEQYF
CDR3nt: TGCGCCAGCAGCTTAGACTACGAGCAGTACTTC

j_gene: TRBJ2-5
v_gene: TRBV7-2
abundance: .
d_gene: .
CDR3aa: CASSPPGTYQETQYF
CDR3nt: TGTGCCAGCAGCCCGCCCGGGACATATCAAGAGACCCAGTACTTC

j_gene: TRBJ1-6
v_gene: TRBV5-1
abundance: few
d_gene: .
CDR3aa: CASSLGPTDNSPLHF
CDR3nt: TGCGCCAGCAGCTTGGGGCCGACAGATAATTCACCCCTCCACTTT

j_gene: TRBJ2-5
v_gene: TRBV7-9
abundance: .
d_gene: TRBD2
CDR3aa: CASGAERGLRETQYF
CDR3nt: TGTGCCAGCGGTGCAGAGCGGGGGTTAAGGGAGACCCAGTACTTC

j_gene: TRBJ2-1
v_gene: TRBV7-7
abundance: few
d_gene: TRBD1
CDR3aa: CASSPYTGGGEQFF
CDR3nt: TGTGCTAGCAGCCCCTACACAGGGGGCGGGGAGCAGTTCTTC

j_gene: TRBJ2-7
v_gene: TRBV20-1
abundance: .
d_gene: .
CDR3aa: CSVRDTYEQYF
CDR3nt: TGCAGTGTTCGCGATACCTACGAGCAGTACTTC

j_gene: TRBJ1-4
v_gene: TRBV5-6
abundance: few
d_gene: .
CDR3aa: CASSRIWGDNEKLFF
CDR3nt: TGTGCCAGCAGCCGGATCTGGGGGGATAATGAAAAACTGTTTTTT

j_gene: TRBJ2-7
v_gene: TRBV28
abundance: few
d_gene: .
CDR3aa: CASSGTYEQYF
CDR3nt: TGTGCCAGCAGCGGGACGTACGAGCAGTACTTC

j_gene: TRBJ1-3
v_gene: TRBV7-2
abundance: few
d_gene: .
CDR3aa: CASSLTGSDGNTIYF
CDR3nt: TGTGCCAGCAGCCTCACAGGCTCTGATGGAAACACCATATATTTT

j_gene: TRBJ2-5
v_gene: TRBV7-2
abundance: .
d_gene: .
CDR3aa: CASSLMMGETQYF
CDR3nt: TGTGCCAGCAGCTTAATGATGGGGGAGACCCAGTACTTC

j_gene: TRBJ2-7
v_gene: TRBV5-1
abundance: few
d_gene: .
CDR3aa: CASSLGRAGEQYF
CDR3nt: TGCGCCAGCAGCTTGGGCAGGGCCGGCGAGCAGTACTTC

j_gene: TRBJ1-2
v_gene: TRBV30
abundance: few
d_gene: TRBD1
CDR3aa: CAWSAGGVGGYTF
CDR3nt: TGTGCCTGGAGTGCAGGGGGGGTAGGAGGCTACACCTTC

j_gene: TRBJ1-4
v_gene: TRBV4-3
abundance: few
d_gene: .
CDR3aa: CASSQAGGGENEKLFF
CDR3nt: TGCGCCAGCAGCCAAGCGGGGGGGGGCGAGAATGAAAAACTGTTTTTT

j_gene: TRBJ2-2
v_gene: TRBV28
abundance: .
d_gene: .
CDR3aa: CASSLHRAGELFF
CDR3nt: TGTGCCAGCAGTCTACACAGGGCCGGGGAGCTGTTTTTT

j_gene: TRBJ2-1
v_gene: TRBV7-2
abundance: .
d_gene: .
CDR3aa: CASSQQWAEQFF
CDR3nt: TGTGCCAGCAGCCAGCAGTGGGCTGAGCAGTTCTTC

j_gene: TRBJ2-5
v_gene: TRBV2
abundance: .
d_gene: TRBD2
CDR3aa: CASRASGGQETQYF
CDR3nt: TGTGCCAGCAGGGCTAGCGGGGGCCAAGAGACCCAGTACTTC

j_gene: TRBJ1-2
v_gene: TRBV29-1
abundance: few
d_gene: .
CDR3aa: CSVGGGYGYTF
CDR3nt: TGCAGCGTTGGGGGGGGCTATGGCTACACCTTC

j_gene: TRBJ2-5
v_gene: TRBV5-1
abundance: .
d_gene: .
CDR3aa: CASSSYQETQYF
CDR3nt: TGCGCCAGCAGCTCGTATCAAGAGACCCAGTACTTC

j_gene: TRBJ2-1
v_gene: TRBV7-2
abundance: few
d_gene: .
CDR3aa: CASSPFFNEQFF
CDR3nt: TGTGCCAGCAGCCCCTTTTTCAATGAGCAGTTCTTC

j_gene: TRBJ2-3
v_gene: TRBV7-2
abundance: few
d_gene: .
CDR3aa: CASSLRGLDTDTQYF
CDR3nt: TGTGCCAGCAGCTTAAGGGGACTGGACACAGATACGCAGTATTTT

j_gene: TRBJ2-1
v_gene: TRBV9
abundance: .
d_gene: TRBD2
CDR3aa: CASSDSLAGLYNEQFF
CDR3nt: TGTGCCAGCAGCGACTCACTAGCGGGGCTCTACAATGAGCAGTTCTTC

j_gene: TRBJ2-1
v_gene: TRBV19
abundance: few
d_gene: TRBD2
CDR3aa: CASSPSSLAGAYNEQFF
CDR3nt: TGTGCCAGTAGTCCTTCCTCTCTAGCGGGGGCCTACAATGAGCAGTTCTTC

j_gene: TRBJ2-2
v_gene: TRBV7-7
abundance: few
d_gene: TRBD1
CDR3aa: CASSSHDRDTGELFF
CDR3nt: TGTGCCAGCAGCTCCCACGACAGGGACACCGGGGAGCTGTTTTTT

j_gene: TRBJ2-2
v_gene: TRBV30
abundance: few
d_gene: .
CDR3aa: CAWSRDTTGELFF
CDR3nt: TGTGCCTGGAGCCGGGACACTACCGGGGAGCTGTTTTTT

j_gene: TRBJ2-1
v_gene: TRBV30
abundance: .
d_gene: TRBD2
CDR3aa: CAWSEFSGYNEQFF
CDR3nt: TGTGCCTGGAGTGAATTTAGCGGGTACAATGAGCAGTTCTTC

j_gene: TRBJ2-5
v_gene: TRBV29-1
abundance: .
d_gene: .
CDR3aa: CSVEVWGFQETQYF
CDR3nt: TGCAGCGTGGAAGTCTGGGGTTTCCAAGAGACCCAGTACTTC

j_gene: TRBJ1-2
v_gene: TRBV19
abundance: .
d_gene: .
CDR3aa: CASTRTDYGYTF
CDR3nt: TGTGCCAGTACCAGGACGGACTATGGCTACACCTTC

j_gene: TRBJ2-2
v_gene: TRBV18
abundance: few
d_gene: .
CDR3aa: CASSPSRGTGELFF
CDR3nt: TGTGCCAGCTCCCCAAGCCGGGGCACCGGGGAGCTGTTTTTT

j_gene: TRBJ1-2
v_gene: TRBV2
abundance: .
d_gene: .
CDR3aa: CASSSGASGVGYTF
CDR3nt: TGTGCCAGCAGTAGCGGGGCTTCAGGGGTTGGCTACACCTTC

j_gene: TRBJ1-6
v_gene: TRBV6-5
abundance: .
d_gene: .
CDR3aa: CASSYSGNSSPLHF
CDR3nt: TGTGCCAGCAGTTACTCTGGGAACTCTTCACCCCTCCACTTT

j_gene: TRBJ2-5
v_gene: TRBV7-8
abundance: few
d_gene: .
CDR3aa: CASSPGAPYEETQYF
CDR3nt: TGTGCCAGCAGCCCCGGAGCTCCATATGAAGAGACCCAGTACTTC

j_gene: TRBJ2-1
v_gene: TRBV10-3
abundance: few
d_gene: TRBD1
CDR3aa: CAISARPGQGAAEQFF
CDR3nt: TGTGCCATCAGTGCACGTCCGGGACAGGGGGCGGCTGAGCAGTTCTTC

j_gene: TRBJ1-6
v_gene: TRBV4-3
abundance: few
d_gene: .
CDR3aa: CASSQGSHSPLHF
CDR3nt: TGCGCCAGCAGCCAAGGTTCTCATTCACCCCTCCACTTT

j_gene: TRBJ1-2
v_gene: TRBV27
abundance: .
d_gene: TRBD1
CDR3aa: CASSPLRQGDGYTF
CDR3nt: TGTGCCAGCAGTCCCCTCCGCCAGGGGGATGGCTACACCTTC

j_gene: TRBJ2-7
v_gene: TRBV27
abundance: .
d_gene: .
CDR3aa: CASSLRQGIYEQYF
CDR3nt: TGTGCCAGCAGTTTGAGGCAGGGGATCTACGAGCAGTACTTC